The 10 T cell receptor beta chains reported below all come from one sample, sequenced in a study of lymphopenia after photon versus proton radiotherapy. Repertoires were generated with immunoSEQ multiplex PCR, while TCRdb's copy carries only in-frame clones and drops some. Altogether just over 40,000 clones are present, just over 85% being singletons, with the ten largest covering under 13%. The sequences come from peripheral blood, collected from a patient treated with proton-based radiotherapy. The receptor set was obtained from a woman in her seventies with pancreatic cancer. Some clones in this sample may be carry-over from other donors' samples.

The V call is TRBV11-2, the J call TRBJ2-1; D is unclear. Looked up from germline, CDR1 is SGHAT and CDR2 is FQNNGV. V was cut by 2 bases and J by 8 bases, with 4 bases left in between. The CDR3 loop spans 11 amino acids. The CDR3 sequence is CASSLSDEQFF. Written as DNA, the CDR3 is TGTGCCAGCAGCTTATCAGATGAGCAGTTCTTC.

The chain recombines TRBV10-3 with TRBJ1-1; 11 positions match TRBD1. From germline, CDR1 is ENHRY and CDR2 SYGVKD. Trimming cost V 11 bases and J 6 bases; bases outside gene matches: 11. This CDR3 has 14 amino acids. CDR3 loop: CASGQGAGDAEAFF. The CDR3 nucleotides read TGTGCCTCCGGACAGGGGGCCGGGGATGCTGAAGCTTTCTTT.

This chain joins TRBV7-6 and TRBJ1-5; D gene unclear. From germline, CDR1 is SGHVS and CDR2 FNYEAQ. The germline V and J ends were trimmed by 2 bases and 6 bases, with 14 bases remaining between them. The CDR3 is made up of 15 amino acids. CDR3 in DNA: TGTGCCAGCAGCTTAAGTCCAGGCGAAGGTCAGCCCCAGCATTTT. Protein sequence: CASSLSPGEGQPQHF. Full variable domain (rest looked up from reference TRBV7-6 and TRBJ1-5): GAGVSQSPRYKVTKRGQDVALRCDPISGHVSLYWYRQALGQGPEFLTYFNYEAQQDKSGLPNDRFSAERPEGSISTLTIQRTEQRDSAMYRCASSLSPGEGQPQHFGDGTRLSIL.

The table lists this clone with a count of one. The chain is built from TRBV7-9 and TRBJ2-2; 7 positions agree with TRBD1. V shed 3 bases and J 7 bases; nucleotides not matched to a gene: 5. The CDR3 totals 14 residues. Per germline, CDR1 SEHNR and CDR2 FQNEAQ (reference sequence). The CDR3 nucleotides read TGTGCCAGCAGCTTTGACAGGGTCGGCGGGGAGCTGTTTTTT. This translates into CASSFDRVGGELFF.

CDR3 sequence: CASSFPGMDSPLHF. As DNA, the CDR3 is TGCGCCAGCAGCTTCCCAGGGATGGATTCACCCCTCCACTTT. The chain employs TRBV5-1 and TRBJ1-6, with D possibly TRBD1 on 5 matching bases. The germline gives CDR1 SGHRS, CDR2 YFSETQ. V was trimmed by 2 bases and J by 8 bases, leaving 11 bases between them. The CDR3 is 14 amino acids.

This clone was found once. The V and J genes are TRBV28 and TRBJ1-2; D is ambiguous. V shed 2 bases and J shed 7 bases, with 14 bases lying between them. Germline CDR1 MDHEN, CDR2 SYDVKM. This CDR3 has 14 residues. The DNA for the CDR3 is TGTGCCAGCAGTTTAAGTTCGCAGGCCGGTGGCTACACCTTC. Translated: CASSLSSQAGGYTF.

The rearrangement joins TRBV7-2 to TRBJ2-3; TRBD2 aligns across 9 bases. Germline trimming cut 2 bases from V and 2 bases from J; bases unmatched to any gene: 2. CDR1 is SGHTA and CDR2 is FQGNSA in the germline V gene. This CDR3 is 15 amino acids long. In nucleotides, the CDR3 is TGTGCCAGCAGCTTACGGACTAGCGACACAGATACGCAGTATTTT. Encoded protein: CASSLRTSDTDTQYF.

The V gene is TRBV7-2, the J gene TRBJ2-1; the D is unclear. CDR3 length: 14 residues. Trimming left V 1 base short and J 3 bases short, with 7 bases between. Germline V gene data show CDR1 as SGHTA and CDR2 as FQGNSA. CDR3: CASSLVASYNEQFF. CDR3 nucleotides: TGTGCCAGCAGCTTAGTAGCCAGCTACAATGAGCAGTTCTTC.

The V call is TRBV7-2, the J call TRBJ2-2, with no clear D. Germline CDR1 and CDR2: SGHTA and FQGNSA. V was trimmed by 1 base and J by 0 bases, leaving 6 bases between them. This CDR3 is built from 15 residues. CDR3 protein: CASSLGYANTGELFF. The CDR3 nucleotides are TGTGCCAGCAGCTTAGGCTACGCGAACACCGGGGAGCTGTTTTTT.

The chain joins TRBV6-5 to TRBJ2-7, with 12 bases matching TRBD2. Germline V gene lookup returns CDR1 MNHEY and CDR2 SVGAGI. The CDR3 loop spans 15 amino acids. V dropped 5 bases and J dropped 4; count of bases not matched to a gene: 6. The CDR3 loop is CASSPQTSGSYEQYF. The CDR3 nucleotides read TGTGCCAGCAGTCCCCAGACTAGCGGGAGTTACGAGCAGTACTTC.